This paragraph reports one T cell receptor beta chain. Here immunoSEQ multiplex PCR was the method, and the copy in TCRdb shows in-frame clones only, minus some. The sample consists of about 660,000 clones, roughly 90% of them appearing once. The data were taken from a study of shared T cell receptors in the human thymus. V gave up 1 base and J gave up 0 bases, with 16 bases separating them. In germline, CDR1 is SGHVS, CDR2 FQNEAQ. This CDR3 contains 18 residues. These same records also appear under a second study, on human thymus T cells.

The rearrangement joins TRBV7-8 to TRBJ1-3; a possible D gene is TRBD1 (5 bases). The sequenced material came from thymocytes. The TCR originated in a boy younger than two with a congenital heart defect. The CDR3 is CASSLEERRGPSGNTIYF. The CDR3, as DNA: TGTGCCAGCAGCTTAGAAGAGCGGAGGGGCCCCTCTGGAAACACCATATATTTT. Full variable domain (rest looked up from reference TRBV7-8 and TRBJ1-3): GAGVSQSPRYKVAKRGQDVALRCDPISGHVSLFWYQQALGQGPEFLTYFQNEAQLDKSGLPSDRFFAERPEGSVSTLKIQRTQQEDSAVYLCASSLEERRGPSGNTIYFGEGSWLTVV.